Included here is one T cell receptor (beta chain) sequence, with context. Antigen unknown. The sample is drawn from a study of Graves' ophthalmopathy and Graves' hyperthyroidism. Points from the study as a whole: Most expanded thyroid clonotypes above 0.001 frequency also appeared in blood.

The authors amplified TCR beta CDR3 regions from RNA transcripts. The first round was an RT-PCR with HTBI primers, and the second round was a multiplex PCR. TCRdb analysed the multiplex PCR reads with MiXCR anew, one entry per CDR3 protein. The repertoire has 500,000 to 800,000 distinct CDR3 sequences, about 38% of them found once; the top ten carry around 3%. There are 15 residues in the CDR3. Trimming at V came to 6 bases and at J to 0 bases, leaving 8 bases not matched to a gene. The receptor's source is an adult man with Graves' ophthalmopathy. The chain recombines TRBV12-3 or TRBV12-4 with TRBJ2-7; 7 positions agree with TRBD1. Specimen: peripheral blood. CDR3 region: CASSPGTVVSYEQYF. The CDR3 nucleotides read TGTGCCAGCAGCCCCGGGACAGTGGTCTCCTACGAGCAGTACTTC.